These 5 T cell receptor beta chains were all obtained from the same sample, sequenced in a study of spatial heterogeneity in lung cancer. Study-wide results and limits: For expanded intratumoral alpha and beta TCRs, counts tracked tumor mutation counts.

Sample time point: sample taken at primary tumor resection. Antigen specificity for these receptors is unknown. TCRdb re-derived calls from the 5' RACE reads in MiXCR, one entry per CDR3 protein. The sample holds around 5,000 distinct CDR3 sequences, 16% seen once. Sequencing was performed on lung tumor tissue, taken at surgery. All receptors derive from a male donor with early-stage non-small cell lung cancer.

The chain is built from TRBV6-5 and TRBJ2-1, with D tentatively TRBD1 or TRBD2 (5 bases each). This CDR3 comprises 14 residues. The germline gives CDR1 MNHEY, CDR2 SVGAGI. V was trimmed by 5 bases and J by 12 bases, leaving 20 bases between them. CDR3: CASSHGTDGDVQFF. For the CDR3, the DNA is TGTGCCAGCAGTCACGGGACGGACGGGGATGTGCAGTTCTTC.

This clonotype occurred a few times. A much larger clone sits a single nucleotide away, making a read error possible. The chain couples TRBV28 to TRBJ2-7; a possible D gene is TRBD1 (5 bases). Germline lookup yields CDR1 MDHEN and CDR2 SYDVKM. CDR3 length: 15 amino acids. The CDR3 region is CTSSLWGTISYEQYF. The CDR3 DNA reads as TGTACCAGCAGCCTATGGGGCACTATCTCCTACGAGCAGTACTTC.

In its sample, this clonotype ranks as medium-sized (0.01 to 0.1%). The V call is TRBV12-3 or TRBV12-4, the J call TRBJ2-7; D is perhaps TRBD2 (6 bases). With 6 bases removed from V and 2 bases from J, the gap between germline ends came to 14 bases. The CDR3 has 14 amino acids. The CDR3 here is CASSRGGGPYEQYF. The CDR3 coding sequence is TGTGCCAGCAGCCGCGGAGGAGGGCCCTACGAGCAGTACTTC.

This chain joins TRBV2 and TRBJ2-7, with 13 bases fitting TRBD2. The CDR3 loop spans 14 amino acids. Germline CDR1 SNHLY, CDR2 FYNNEI. V shed 6 bases, J shed 5 bases, and the junction held 4 bases outside the gene matches. The CDR3 sequence is CASSRTSGSNEQYF. DNA of the CDR3: TGTGCCAGCAGCCGGACTAGCGGGAGCAACGAGCAGTACTTC.

This clonotype was picked up many times. The rearrangement uses TRBV12-3 or TRBV12-4 and TRBJ1-3, with a possible D match to TRBD1 (5 bases). This CDR3 has 15 amino acids. V was trimmed by 5 bases and J by 0 bases, leaving 11 bases between them. In nucleotides, the CDR3 is TGTGCCAGCAGTCGGGACCAATTCTCTGGAAACACCATATATTTT. Translation: CASSRDQFSGNTIYF.